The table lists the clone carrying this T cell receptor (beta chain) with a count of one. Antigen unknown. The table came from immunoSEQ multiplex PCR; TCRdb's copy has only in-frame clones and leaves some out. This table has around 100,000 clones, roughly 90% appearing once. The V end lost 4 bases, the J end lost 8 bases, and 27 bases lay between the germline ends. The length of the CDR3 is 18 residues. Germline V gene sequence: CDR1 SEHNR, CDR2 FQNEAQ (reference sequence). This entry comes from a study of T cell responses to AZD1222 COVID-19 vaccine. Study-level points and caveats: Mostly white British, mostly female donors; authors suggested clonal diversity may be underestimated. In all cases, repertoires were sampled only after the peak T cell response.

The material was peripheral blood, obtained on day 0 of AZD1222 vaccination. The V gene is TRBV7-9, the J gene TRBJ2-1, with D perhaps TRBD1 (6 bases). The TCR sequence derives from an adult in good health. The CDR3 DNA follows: TGTGCCAGCAGCTCACCTACAGGGTTGGGGATTAGGGTCGATGAGCAGTTCTTC. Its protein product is CASSSPTGLGIRVDEQFF.